This T cell receptor (beta chain) was sequenced for a study of identical twins. General study results and limits: Without tracking the same donors, conclusions rested on cross-sectional statistical analysis.

This clonotype was seen repeatedly, ten times or more. The antigen is not known. Each CDR3 protein is one row after TCRdb ran MiXCR on the 5' RACE reads. There are hundreds of thousands of distinct CDR3 sequences in the sample; approximately 6.1% occur only once, and around 1.7% lies in the top ten. The CDR3 is made up of 10 amino acids. Germline V gene lookup returns CDR1 SEHNR and CDR2 FQNEAQ (reference sequence). Trimming left V 6 bases short and J 6 bases short, with 5 bases between. The sequenced sample consisted of naive T cells sorted from blood. V is TRBV7-9 and J is TRBJ1-1; D is ambiguous. The sequence was collected from a young man in good health. DNA of the CDR3: TGTGCCAGCAGGGCCGCTGAAGCTTTCTTT. This encodes CASRAAEAFF.